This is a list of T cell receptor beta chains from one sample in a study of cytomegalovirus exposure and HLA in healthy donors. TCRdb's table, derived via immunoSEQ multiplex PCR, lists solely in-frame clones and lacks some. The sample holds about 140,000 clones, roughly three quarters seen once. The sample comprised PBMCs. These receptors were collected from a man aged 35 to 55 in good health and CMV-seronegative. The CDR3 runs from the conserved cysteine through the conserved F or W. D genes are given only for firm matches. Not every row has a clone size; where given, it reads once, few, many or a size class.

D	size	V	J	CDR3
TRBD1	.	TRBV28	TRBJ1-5	CASSSRGQGLNQPQHF
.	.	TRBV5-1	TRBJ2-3	CASKLADTQYF
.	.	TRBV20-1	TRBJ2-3	CSARVTDTQYF
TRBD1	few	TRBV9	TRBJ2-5	CASSPTGGLETQYF
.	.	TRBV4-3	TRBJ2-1	CASSQDGPPVTGTTYNEQFF
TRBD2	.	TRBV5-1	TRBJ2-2	CASSQGLPPGELFF
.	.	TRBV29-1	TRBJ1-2	CSVVGHTGGYTF
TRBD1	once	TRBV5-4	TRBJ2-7	CASSLGAIRTGAYEQYF
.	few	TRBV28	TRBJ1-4	CASSSGGEANEKLFF
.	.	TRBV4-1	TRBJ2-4	CASSQDTGRASQNIQYF
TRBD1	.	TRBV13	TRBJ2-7	CASSTRQGSYEQYF
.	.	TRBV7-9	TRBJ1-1	CASSSVFFGGSDTEAFF
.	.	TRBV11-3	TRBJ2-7	CASSFGLASEQYF
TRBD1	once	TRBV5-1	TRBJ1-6	CASSLGLRQGGNSGLHF
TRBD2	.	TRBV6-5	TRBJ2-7	CASSYSALAGGFEQYF
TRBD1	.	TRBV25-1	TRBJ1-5	CASSDDRGGHQPQHF
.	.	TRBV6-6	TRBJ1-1	CASSYISNTEAFF
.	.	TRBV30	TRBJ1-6	CAWSVKGLTNSPLHF
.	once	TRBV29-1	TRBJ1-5	CSVVSGVGQPQHF
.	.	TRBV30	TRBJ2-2	CAWTLTGELFF
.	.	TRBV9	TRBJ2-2	CASSAFGELFF
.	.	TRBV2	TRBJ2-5	CASSPQGAGQYF
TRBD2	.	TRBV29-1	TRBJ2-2	CSVEDGSGGAGELFF
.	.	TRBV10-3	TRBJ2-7	CAVSGETSYEQYF
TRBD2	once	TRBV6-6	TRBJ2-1	CASSSTSGGLNEQFF